The rows below give T cell receptor beta chains drawn from one sample of a study of radiotherapy plus CTLA-4 blockade in lung cancer. Assay used: immunoSEQ multiplex PCR; TCRdb lists only in-frame clones, some missing. The sample holds about 48,000 clones; 75% to 90% are singletons and the top ten take less than 20%. The specimen comprised peripheral blood, sampled from a patient treated with radiotherapy plus ipilimumab. The origin of the receptors is a human donor with non-small cell lung cancer that progressed on radiotherapy plus ipilimumab. Some clones in this sample may be carry-over from other donors' samples. The CDR3 runs from the conserved cysteine through the conserved F or W. The order of the fields is D gene, V gene, CDR3 length, J gene, clone size, CDR3 protein, CDR3 DNA. D genes are given only for firm matches. Clone size, where shown, is once, few, many, or a class for clones that have expanded.

D: TRBD1; V: TRBV6-5; length: 13; J: TRBJ1-2; size: few; CDR3: CASSSQGADGYTF; DNA: TGTGCCAGCAGTTCCCAGGGGGCTGATGGCTACACCTTC
D: -; V: TRBV7-9; length: 14; J: TRBJ1-1; size: -; CDR3: CASSWGQANTEAFF; DNA: TGTGCCAGCAGCTGGGGGCAAGCGAACACTGAAGCTTTCTTT
D: TRBD1; V: TRBV18; length: 15; J: TRBJ2-2; size: once; CDR3: CAGQTGTANTGELFF; DNA: TGTGCCGGACAAACGGGGACAGCCAACACCGGGGAGCTGTTTTTT
D: -; V: TRBV4-1; length: 15; J: TRBJ1-2; size: -; CDR3: CASSQAAGGTNGYTF; DNA: TGCGCCAGCAGCCAAGCGGCGGGGGGGACGAATGGCTACACCTTC
D: TRBD1; V: TRBV4-3; length: 15; J: TRBJ2-7; size: -; CDR3: CASSQDPGGIGEQYF; DNA: TGCGCCAGCAGCCAAGATCCAGGGGGCATTGGGGAGCAGTACTTC
D: TRBD1; V: TRBV7-9; length: 13; J: TRBJ2-7; size: -; CDR3: CASSRDRENEQYF; DNA: TGTGCCAGCAGCCGGGACAGGGAGAACGAGCAGTACTTC
D: TRBD1; V: TRBV4-3; length: 16; J: TRBJ2-2; size: -; CDR3: CASSQADRGHFGELFF; DNA: TGCGCCAGCAGCCAAGCGGACAGGGGGCATTTCGGGGAGCTGTTTTTT
D: TRBD1; V: TRBV7-2; length: 15; J: TRBJ2-5; size: -; CDR3: CASSNADRGQETQYF; DNA: TGTGCCAGCAGCAACGCAGACAGGGGCCAAGAGACCCAGTACTTC
D: TRBD1; V: TRBV7-2; length: 16; J: TRBJ2-2; size: -; CDR3: CASSSLTGSNTGELFF; DNA: TGTGCCAGCAGCTCACTGACAGGGTCGAACACCGGGGAGCTGTTTTTT
D: TRBD1; V: TRBV9; length: 13; J: TRBJ1-2; size: once; CDR3: CASGVGTVSGYAF; DNA: TGTGCCAGCGGCGTCGGGACAGTCAGTGGCTACGCCTTC
D: -; V: TRBV5-1; length: 15; J: TRBJ1-5; size: -; CDR3: CASSLDSAGDQPQHF; DNA: TGCGCCAGCAGCCTAGACTCGGCGGGGGATCAGCCCCAGCATTTT
D: TRBD2; V: TRBV6-6; length: 15; J: TRBJ2-3; size: -; CDR3: CASMGGRGRTDTQYF; DNA: TGTGCCAGTATGGGCGGGAGGGGGAGGACAGATACGCAGTATTTT
D: -; V: TRBV27; length: 16; J: TRBJ2-5; size: -; CDR3: CASSLMGYGGLETQYF; DNA: TGTGCCAGCAGTTTAATGGGGTATGGAGGGCTAGAGACCCAGTACTTC
D: -; V: TRBV15; length: 13; J: TRBJ1-3; size: -; CDR3: CATSLLSGNTIYF; DNA: TGTGCCACCAGTTTACTCTCTGGAAACACCATATATTTT
D: -; V: TRBV6-1; length: 12; J: TRBJ1-1; size: once; CDR3: CASSAWGGEAFF; DNA: TGTGCCAGCAGTGCCTGGGGAGGGGAAGCTTTCTTT
D: -; V: TRBV7-6; length: 12; J: TRBJ2-2; size: -; CDR3: CASSFHAGELFF; DNA: TGTGCCAGCAGCTTCCACGCGGGGGAGCTGTTTTTT
D: -; V: TRBV7-5; length: 15; J: TRBJ2-7; size: -; CDR3: CARSYSFQSSYEQYF; DNA: TGTGCCAGAAGCTACTCGTTTCAAAGCTCCTACGAGCAGTACTTC
D: -; V: TRBV29-1; length: 16; J: TRBJ1-1; size: -; CDR3: CSVEWDGRGVNTEAFF; DNA: TGCAGCGTTGAGTGGGACGGGAGAGGGGTGAACACTGAAGCTTTCTTT
D: TRBD1; V: TRBV18; length: 15; J: TRBJ2-1; size: -; CDR3: CASSLGQGSYNEQFF; DNA: TGTGCCAGCTCACTCGGACAGGGTTCCTACAATGAGCAGTTCTTC
D: TRBD1; V: TRBV6-4; length: 16; J: TRBJ1-2; size: -; CDR3: CASSDSSQGGSYGYTF; DNA: TGTGCCAGCAGTGACTCGAGTCAGGGGGGCAGCTATGGCTACACCTTC
D: TRBD2; V: TRBV19; length: 15; J: TRBJ2-5; size: -; CDR3: CASSSSGRRQETQYF; DNA: TGTGCCAGTAGTTCCAGCGGGAGACGACAAGAGACCCAGTACTTC
D: -; V: TRBV23-1; length: 15; J: TRBJ1-2; size: -; CDR3: CASRQTEQVNYGYTF; DNA: TGCGCCAGCAGGCAAACTGAACAGGTTAACTATGGCTACACCTTC
D: -; V: TRBV30; length: 14; J: TRBJ1-5; size: -; CDR3: CAWSSGYYNQPQHF; DNA: TGTGCCTGGAGCTCAGGTTATTACAATCAGCCCCAGCATTTT
D: -; V: TRBV6-6; length: 14; J: TRBJ2-1; size: -; CDR3: CASRRGGQRNEQFF; DNA: TGTGCCAGCAGAAGAGGAGGGCAGCGCAATGAGCAGTTCTTC
D: -; V: TRBV7-2; length: 14; J: TRBJ2-1; size: -; CDR3: CASSPQTAYNEQFF; DNA: TGTGCCAGCAGCCCTCAGACAGCATACAATGAGCAGTTCTTC
D: TRBD2; V: TRBV6-5; length: 13; J: TRBJ2-5; size: -; CDR3: CASSRTSDQTQYF; DNA: TGTGCCAGCAGCCGGACTAGCGACCAGACCCAGTACTTC
D: -; V: TRBV11-1; length: 19; J: TRBJ2-5; size: -; CDR3: CASSFPQMWREGDQETQYF; DNA: TGTGCCAGCAGCTTCCCCCAAATGTGGAGGGAAGGGGACCAAGAGACCCAGTACTTC
D: -; V: TRBV7-6; length: 15; J: TRBJ1-4; size: once; CDR3: CASSLGPGGSEKLFF; DNA: TGTGCCAGCAGCTTAGGGCCAGGAGGGAGCGAAAAACTGTTTTTT
D: TRBD1; V: TRBV6-5; length: 15; J: TRBJ1-1; size: -; CDR3: CASSYHRGGNTEAFF; DNA: TGTGCCAGCAGTTACCACAGGGGGGGGAACACTGAAGCTTTCTTT
D: TRBD2; V: TRBV10-3; length: 14; J: TRBJ2-2; size: -; CDR3: CAIRRTSEGGELFF; DNA: TGTGCCATCAGGAGAACTAGCGAGGGCGGGGAGCTGTTTTTT
D: -; V: TRBV14; length: 12; J: TRBJ2-1; size: few; CDR3: CASSQFRHEQFF; DNA: TGTGCCAGCAGCCAATTCAGGCATGAGCAGTTCTTC
D: -; V: TRBV6-5; length: 14; J: TRBJ1-1; size: once; CDR3: CASSPQWANTEAFF; DNA: TGTGCCAGCAGCCCCCAGTGGGCGAACACTGAAGCTTTCTTT
D: -; V: TRBV7-6; length: 13; J: TRBJ1-5; size: -; CDR3: CASSSLGWQPQHF; DNA: TGTGCCAGCAGCTCCCTCGGGTGGCAGCCCCAGCATTTT
D: TRBD2; V: TRBV14; length: 16; J: TRBJ2-7; size: -; CDR3: CASSPMAERDSYEQYF; DNA: TGTGCCAGCAGCCCCATGGCGGAGCGGGACTCCTACGAGCAGTACTTC
D: TRBD2; V: TRBV27; length: 15; J: TRBJ2-3; size: -; CDR3: CASSLSGRETDTQYF; DNA: TGTGCCAGCAGTTTATCCGGGAGGGAGACAGATACGCAGTATTTT
D: -; V: TRBV18; length: 16; J: TRBJ2-7; size: -; CDR3: CASSFYEGTLGDEQYF; DNA: TGTGCCAGCTCGTTTTACGAGGGAACACTAGGAGACGAGCAGTACTTC
D: TRBD1; V: TRBV4-1; length: 15; J: TRBJ1-4; size: -; CDR3: CASSQEGQGNEKLFF; DNA: TGCGCCAGCAGCCAAGAGGGACAGGGGAATGAAAAACTGTTTTTT
D: TRBD1; V: TRBV11-2; length: 14; J: TRBJ2-7; size: -; CDR3: CASSFGTVTYEQYF; DNA: TGTGCCAGCAGCTTCGGGACAGTCACCTACGAGCAGTACTTC
D: -; V: TRBV9; length: 14; J: TRBJ1-2; size: -; CDR3: CASSVGGQGDGYTF; DNA: TGTGCCAGCAGCGTAGGTGGCCAGGGTGACGGCTACACCTTC
D: -; V: TRBV6-1; length: 13; J: TRBJ1-1; size: -; CDR3: CASREEGYTEAFF; DNA: TGTGCCAGCAGGGAGGAGGGGTACACTGAAGCTTTCTTT
D: -; V: TRBV7-6; length: 17; J: TRBJ2-5; size: -; CDR3: CASSLGWGAQGGETQYF; DNA: TGTGCCAGCAGCTTAGGATGGGGGGCGCAGGGAGGGGAGACCCAGTACTTC
D: TRBD2; V: TRBV29-1; length: 17; J: TRBJ2-5; size: -; CDR3: CSVPGTSGAGWQETQYF; DNA: TGCAGCGTTCCCGGGACTAGCGGGGCCGGATGGCAAGAGACCCAGTACTTC
D: -; V: TRBV6-1; length: 15; J: TRBJ2-7; size: -; CDR3: CASSVTIIVAYEQYF; DNA: TGTGCCAGCAGTGTAACTATAATTGTAGCCTACGAGCAGTACTTC
D: TRBD1; V: TRBV7-6; length: 14; J: TRBJ1-2; size: -; CDR3: CASSLETGVWGYTF; DNA: TGTGCCAGCAGCTTAGAGACAGGGGTTTGGGGCTACACCTTC
D: -; V: TRBV7-8; length: 16; J: TRBJ2-7; size: -; CDR3: CASSGRTRDRSYEQYF; DNA: TGTGCCAGCAGCGGTCGGACCAGGGATAGATCCTACGAGCAGTACTTC